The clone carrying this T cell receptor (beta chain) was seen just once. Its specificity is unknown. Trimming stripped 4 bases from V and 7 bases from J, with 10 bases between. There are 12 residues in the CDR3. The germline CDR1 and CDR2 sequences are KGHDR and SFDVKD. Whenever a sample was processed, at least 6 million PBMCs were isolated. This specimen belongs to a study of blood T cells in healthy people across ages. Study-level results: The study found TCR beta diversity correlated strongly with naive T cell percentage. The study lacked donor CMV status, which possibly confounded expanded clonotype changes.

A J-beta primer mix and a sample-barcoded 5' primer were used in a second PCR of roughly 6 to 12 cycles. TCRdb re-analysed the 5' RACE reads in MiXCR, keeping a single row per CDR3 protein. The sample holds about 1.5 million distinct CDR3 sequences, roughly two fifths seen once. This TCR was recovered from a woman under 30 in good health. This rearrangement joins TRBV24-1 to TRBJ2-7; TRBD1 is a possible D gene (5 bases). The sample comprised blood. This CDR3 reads CATSDRVDEQYF. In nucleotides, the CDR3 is TGTGCCACCAGTGACAGGGTCGATGAGCAGTACTTC.